One TCR beta chain is described in this entry. Its antigen is unidentified. These data originate in a study of cytomegalovirus exposure and HLA in healthy donors. Study-level findings and limits: Most TCR sequences showed up rarely, but some public TCRs showed up in many donors.

Generated by immunoSEQ multiplex PCR, the TCRdb table keeps only in-frame clones and is missing some. The sample records 100,000 to 150,000 clones, around nine tenths being singletons. The germline gives CDR1 MNHEY, CDR2 SVGAGI. V was cut by 2 bases and J by 3 bases, with 11 bases left in between. The length of the CDR3 is 14 residues. The sequenced sample consisted of PBMCs. The chain joins TRBV6-5 to TRBJ2-7, with D possibly matching TRBD1 (6 bases). The origin of this receptor is a man aged 25 to 45 in good health and CMV-seronegative. CDR3: CASSYQRGFYEQYF. In nucleotides, the CDR3 is TGTGCCAGCAGTTACCAAAGGGGGTTCTACGAGCAGTACTTC.